Included here is one T cell receptor beta chain sequence, with context. Its antigen remains unidentified. The data derive from a study of CD8 T cells in Susac syndrome. Regarding the study as a whole: The study conceded that its TCR sequencing and HLA analysis involved relatively few individuals.

Looked up from germline, CDR1 is DFQATT and CDR2 is SNEGSKA (reference sequence). V lost 1 base and J 4 bases, leaving 11 bases between the germline ends. The CDR3 consists of 14 residues. RNA was extracted with the RNeasy kit, and a quantity of roughly 0.5 to 1 ug was reverse transcribed using random hexamers. TCRdb reprocessed the immunoSEQ multiplex PCR reads via MiXCR and lists one record per CDR3 protein. The sample comprises about 210,000 distinct CDR3 sequences, roughly 92% of which are singletons, and 0.1% rests with the top ten. TCR beta from blood CD8+ and CD4+ T cells was sequenced. This clonotype was obtained from a human donor in good health. The chain combines TRBV20-1 with TRBJ1-5; the D gene is possibly TRBD1 (6 bases). The sequenced sample consisted of CD4+ T cells from PBMCs. This chain's CDR3 is CSARAGTQNQPQHF. The CDR3 DNA reads as TGCAGTGCTAGAGCGGGGACACAGAATCAGCCCCAGCATTTT.